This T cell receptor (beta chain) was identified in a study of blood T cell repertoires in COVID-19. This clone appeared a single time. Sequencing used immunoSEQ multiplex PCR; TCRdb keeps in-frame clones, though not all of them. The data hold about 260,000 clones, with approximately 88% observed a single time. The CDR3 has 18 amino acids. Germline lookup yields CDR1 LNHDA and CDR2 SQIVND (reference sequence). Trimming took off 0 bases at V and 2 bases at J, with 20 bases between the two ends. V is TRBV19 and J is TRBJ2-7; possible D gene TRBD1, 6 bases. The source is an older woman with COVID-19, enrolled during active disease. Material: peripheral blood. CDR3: CASSIDGSRDTPPYEQYF. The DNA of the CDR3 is TGTGCCAGTAGTATAGATGGCTCCCGGGACACCCCTCCCTACGAGCAGTACTTC.